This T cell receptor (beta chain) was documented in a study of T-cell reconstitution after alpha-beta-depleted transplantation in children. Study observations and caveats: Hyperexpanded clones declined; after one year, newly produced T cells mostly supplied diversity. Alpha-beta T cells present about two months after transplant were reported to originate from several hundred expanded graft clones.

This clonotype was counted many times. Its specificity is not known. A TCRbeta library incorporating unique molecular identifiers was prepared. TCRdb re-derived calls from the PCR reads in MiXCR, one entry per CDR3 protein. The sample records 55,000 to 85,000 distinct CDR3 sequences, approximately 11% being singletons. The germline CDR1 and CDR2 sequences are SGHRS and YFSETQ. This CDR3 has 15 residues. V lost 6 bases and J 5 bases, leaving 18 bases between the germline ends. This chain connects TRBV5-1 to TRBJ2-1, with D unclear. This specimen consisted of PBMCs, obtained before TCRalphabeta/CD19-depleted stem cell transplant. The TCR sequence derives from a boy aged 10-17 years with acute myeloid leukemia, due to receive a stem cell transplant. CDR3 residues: CASTSKKAADNEQFF. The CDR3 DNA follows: TGCGCCAGCACCTCGAAAAAGGCCGCGGACAATGAGCAGTTCTTC.